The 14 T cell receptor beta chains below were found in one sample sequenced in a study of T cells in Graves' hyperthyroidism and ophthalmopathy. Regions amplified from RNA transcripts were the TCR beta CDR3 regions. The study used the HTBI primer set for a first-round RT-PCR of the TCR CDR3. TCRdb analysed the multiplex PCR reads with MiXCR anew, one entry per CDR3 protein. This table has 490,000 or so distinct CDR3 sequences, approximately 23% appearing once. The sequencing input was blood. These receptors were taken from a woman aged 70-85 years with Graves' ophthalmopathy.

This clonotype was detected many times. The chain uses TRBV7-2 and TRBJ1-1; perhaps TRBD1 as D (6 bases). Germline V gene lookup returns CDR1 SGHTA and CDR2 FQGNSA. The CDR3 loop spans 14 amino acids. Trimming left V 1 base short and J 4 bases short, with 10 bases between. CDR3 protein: CASSLEGVLTEAFF. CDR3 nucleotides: TGTGCCAGCAGCTTAGAGGGGGTCCTCACTGAAGCTTTCTTT.

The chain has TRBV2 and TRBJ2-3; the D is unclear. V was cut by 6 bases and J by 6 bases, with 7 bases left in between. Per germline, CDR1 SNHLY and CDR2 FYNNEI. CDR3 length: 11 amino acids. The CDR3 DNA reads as TGTGCCAGCAGAGCCCTTGATACGCAGTATTTT. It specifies CASRALDTQYF.

The CDR3 bases are TGCGCCAGCAGCCAATTGTCGTCTAGCACAGATACGCAGTATTTT. Its protein is CASSQLSSSTDTQYF. The chain combines TRBV4-3 with TRBJ2-3; D is unresolved. Between the trimmed V and J ends, which lost 2 bases and 0 bases, there was a span of 9 bases. This CDR3 contains 15 residues. Germline V gene lookup returns CDR1 LGHNA and CDR2 YSLEER.

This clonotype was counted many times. The CDR3 spells CASSSRRQPQHF. The DNA for the CDR3 is TGTGCCAGCAGTTCTAGGCGCCAGCCCCAGCATTTT. The chain couples TRBV12-3 or TRBV12-4 to TRBJ1-5; D not certain. This CDR3 comprises 12 residues. V was clipped by 4 bases and J by 7 bases, with 8 bases between them.

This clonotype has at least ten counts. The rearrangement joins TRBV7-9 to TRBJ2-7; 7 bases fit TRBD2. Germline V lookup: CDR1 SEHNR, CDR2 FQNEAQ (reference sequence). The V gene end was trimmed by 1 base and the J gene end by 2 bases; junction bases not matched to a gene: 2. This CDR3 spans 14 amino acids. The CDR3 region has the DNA TGTGCCAGCAGCTTAGTTGCGGGAGCCTACGAGCAGTACTTC. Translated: CASSLVAGAYEQYF.

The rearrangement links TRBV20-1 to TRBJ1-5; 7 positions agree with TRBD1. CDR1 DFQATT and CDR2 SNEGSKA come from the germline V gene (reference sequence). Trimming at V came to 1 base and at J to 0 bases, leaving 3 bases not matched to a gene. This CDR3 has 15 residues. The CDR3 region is CSARGGGPSNQPQHF. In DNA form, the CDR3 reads TGCAGTGCTAGAGGAGGGGGCCCTAGCAATCAGCCCCAGCATTTT.

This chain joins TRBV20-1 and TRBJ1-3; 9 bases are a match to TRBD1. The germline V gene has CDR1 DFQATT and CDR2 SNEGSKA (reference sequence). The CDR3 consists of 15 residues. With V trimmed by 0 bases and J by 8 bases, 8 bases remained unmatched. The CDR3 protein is CSARDPGTGLDTIYF. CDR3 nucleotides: TGCAGTGCTAGAGATCCCGGGACAGGGTTAGACACCATATATTTT.

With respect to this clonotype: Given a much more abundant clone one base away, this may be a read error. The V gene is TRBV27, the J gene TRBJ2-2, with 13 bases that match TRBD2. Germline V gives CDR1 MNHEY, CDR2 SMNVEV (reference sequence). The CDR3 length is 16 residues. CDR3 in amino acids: CASSTGLAGVTEELFF. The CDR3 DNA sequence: TGTGCCAGCAGTACCGGACTAGCGGGAGTGACCGAGGAGCTGTTTTTT.

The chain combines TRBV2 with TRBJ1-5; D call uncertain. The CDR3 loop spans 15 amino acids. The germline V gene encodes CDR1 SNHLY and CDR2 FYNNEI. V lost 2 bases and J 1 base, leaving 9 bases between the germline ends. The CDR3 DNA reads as TGTGCCAGCAGTGAATACAGAACAAGCAATCAGCCCCAGCATTTT. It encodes CASSEYRTSNQPQHF.

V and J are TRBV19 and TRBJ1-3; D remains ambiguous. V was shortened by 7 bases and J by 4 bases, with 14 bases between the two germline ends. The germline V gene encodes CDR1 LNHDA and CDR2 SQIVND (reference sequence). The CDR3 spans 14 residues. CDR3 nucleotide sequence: TGTGCCAGTACAACCCATTCTGCCGGAAACACCATATATTTT. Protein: CASTTHSAGNTIYF.

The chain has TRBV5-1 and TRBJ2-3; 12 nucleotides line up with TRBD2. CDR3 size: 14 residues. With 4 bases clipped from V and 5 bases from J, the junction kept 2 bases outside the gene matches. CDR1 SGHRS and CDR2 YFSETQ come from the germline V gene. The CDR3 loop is CASSQTSGRDTQYF. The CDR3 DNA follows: TGCGCCAGCAGCCAGACTAGCGGGAGAGATACGCAGTATTTT.

CDR3 bases: TGTGCCTGGAGTCTCGTATTCCAGGGGGCCAATGAGCAGTTCTTC. Its translation is CAWSLVFQGANEQFF. This rearrangement joins TRBV30 to TRBJ2-1, with 8 bases identical to TRBD1. V lost 2 bases, J lost 6 bases, and 9 bases stayed unmatched. The CDR3 covers 15 residues. The germline gives CDR1 GTSNPN, CDR2 SVGIG (reference sequence). Full variable domain (outside the CDR3, taken from reference TRBV30 and TRBJ2-1): SQTIHQWPATLVQPVGSPLSLECTVEGTSNPNLYWYRQAAGRGLQLLFYSVGIGQISSEVPQNLSASRPQDRQFILSSKKLLLSDSGFYLCAWSLVFQGANEQFFGPGTRLTVL.

DNA for the CDR3: TGTGCCAGCAGCCACCGGGACAGGGCAGGGGCACCCCTCCACTTT. This codes for CASSHRDRAGAPLHF. The rearrangement links TRBV4-2 to TRBJ1-6, with TRBD1 matching over 9 bases. The CDR3 extends over 15 amino acids. J was trimmed by 11 bases and V by 3 bases; bases with no gene match: 8. The germline gives CDR1 LGHNA, CDR2 YNFKEQ.

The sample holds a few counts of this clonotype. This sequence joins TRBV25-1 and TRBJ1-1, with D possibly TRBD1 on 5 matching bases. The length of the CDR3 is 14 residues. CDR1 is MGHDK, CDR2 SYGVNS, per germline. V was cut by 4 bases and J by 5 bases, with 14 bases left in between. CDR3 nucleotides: TGTGCCAGCAGTGCCAGATCGGGGGGTACTGAAGCTTTCTTT. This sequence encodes CASSARSGGTEAFF.